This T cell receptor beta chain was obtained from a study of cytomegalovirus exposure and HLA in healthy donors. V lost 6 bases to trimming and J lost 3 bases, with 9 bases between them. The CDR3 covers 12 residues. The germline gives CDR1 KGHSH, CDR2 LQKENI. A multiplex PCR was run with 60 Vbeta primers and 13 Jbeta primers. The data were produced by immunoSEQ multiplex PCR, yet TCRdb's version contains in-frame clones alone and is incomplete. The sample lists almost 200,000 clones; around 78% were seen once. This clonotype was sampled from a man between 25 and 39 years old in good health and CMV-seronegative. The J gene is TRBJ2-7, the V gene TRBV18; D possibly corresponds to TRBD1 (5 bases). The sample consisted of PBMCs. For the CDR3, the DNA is TGTGCCAGCTCGAAGACAGACTACGAGCAGTACTTC. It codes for CASSKTDYEQYF. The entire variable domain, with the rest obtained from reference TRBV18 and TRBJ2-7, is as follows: NAGVMQNPRHLVRRRGQEARLRCSPMKGHSHVYWYRQLPEEGLKFMVYLQKENIIDESGMPKERFSAEFPKEGPSILRIQQVVRGDSAAYFCASSKTDYEQYFGPGTRLTVT.